Given below is one T cell receptor (beta chain) in context. The CDR3 runs 15 residues. Germline CDR1 and CDR2: SEHNR and FQNEAQ (reference sequence). Trimming pared 5 bases from V and 1 base from J, leaving 14 bases between. These data belong to a study of blood T cell repertoires in COVID-19. The overall study: Researchers got acute and convalescent COVID-19 samples from the United States, Italy and Spain. PBMCs, B-cell-depleted T cells, or T cells were the source of the cDNA or gDNA that made up the material.

Under the authors' procedure: Reference gene primer amplification gave nucleated cell count estimates. Method: immunoSEQ multiplex PCR; TCRdb's copy keeps in-frame clones and lacks some. V, J and clone size are taken as reported in that table, and D and trimming were inferred from the DNA itself. The sample has about 100,000 clones; more than 75% are singletons. This receptor was taken from a man aged 25 to 45 in a cohort sampled during active COVID-19. The chain uses TRBV7-9 and TRBJ1-1; D not certain. The source material was peripheral blood. CDR3 amino acids: CASSTSAVWNTEAFF. The DNA for the CDR3 is TGTGCCAGCAGCACCTCAGCGGTTTGGAACACTGAAGCTTTCTTT.